This TCR beta chain was observed in a study of cytomegalovirus exposure and HLA in healthy donors. PCR employed 60 Vbeta and 13 Jbeta primers. Generated by immunoSEQ multiplex PCR, the TCRdb table keeps only in-frame clones and is missing some. Of about 140,000 clones in the sample, 76% were seen once. Germline loops: CDR1 MNHEY, CDR2 SMNVEV (reference sequence). The junction had 14 bases not matched to a gene; V was cut back by 6 bases and J by 6 bases. CDR3 length: 15 residues. The chain carries TRBV27 and TRBJ2-7; 7 bases align to TRBD1. Input material: PBMCs. The sequence was obtained from a male donor in good health and CMV-seronegative. The CDR3 reads CASSPTGFTTSEQYF. In nucleotides, the CDR3 is TGTGCCAGCAGCCCGACAGGGTTTACAACCTCCGAGCAGTACTTC.